Shown below are 19 T cell receptor beta chains from a single sample sequenced in a study of graft-versus-host responses after intestinal transplantation. These TCRs are of unknown antigen specificity. Profiled with immunoSEQ multiplex PCR; TCRdb holds only in-frame clones, not every one. Among 90,000 to 100,000 clones listed, 91% were seen once. Sequenced here: unstimulated CD8+ T cells sorted from spleen or lymph node cells, sampled before intestinal transplant. Source of these receptors: a human donor who received an intestinal transplant.

V and J are TRBV5-1 and TRBJ2-5; 9 bases align to TRBD2. The DNA end lines up better with TRBJ2-7; the J call may be wrong. The germline V gene encodes CDR1 SGHRS and CDR2 YFSETQ. The CDR3 is made up of 14 amino acids. CDR3 nucleotide sequence: TGCGCCAGCAGCGAAGCGGGGGGAGCCTACGAGCAGTACTTC. Its protein product is CASSEAGGAYEQYF.

The chain couples TRBV5-1 to TRBJ1-2, with TRBD1 matching 7 bases. CDR1 is SGHRS, CDR2 YFSETQ, per germline. The ends lost 4 bases at V and 8 bases at J; junction bases unmatched: 17. The CDR3 has 16 residues. As DNA, the CDR3 is TGCGCCAGCAGCCTACGGACAGGCGACCAACGGTTCGGCTACACCTTC. Translation gives CASSLRTGDQRFGYTF.

The table lists this clone with a count of one. The V and J genes are TRBV7-9 and TRBJ1-2; the D gene is possibly TRBD1 (5 bases). The CDR3 consists of 15 residues. Germline V CDR1 and CDR2: SEHNR, FQNEAQ (reference sequence). V lost 5 bases and J 0 bases, leaving 13 bases between the germline ends. CDR3 nucleotide sequence: TGTGCCAGCAGCCTGACCAGGGTTTCTAACTATGGCTACACCTTC. This gives the protein CASSLTRVSNYGYTF.

The CDR3 is CASSLALTTDYNSPLHF. The CDR3 region has the DNA TGTGCCAGCAGCTTAGCGCTAACGACAGACTATAATTCACCCCTCCACTTT. The genes are TRBV7-2 and TRBJ1-6; tentative D call: TRBD1 (5 bases). Germline CDR1 is SGHTA and CDR2 is FQGNSA. The CDR3 is 17 residues long. The V end was cut by 0 bases, the J end by 3 bases, with 12 bases between.

This clone was found once. The chain uses TRBV5-1 and TRBJ2-7; D is undetermined. The V gene lost 0 bases and the J gene lost 1 base, with 11 bases spanning the gap. Germline CDR1 is SGHRS and CDR2 is YFSETQ. This CDR3 has 15 residues. CDR3 sequence reads: CASSLGQAASYEQYF. The CDR3 DNA follows: TGCGCCAGCAGCTTGGGGCAGGCAGCTTCCTACGAGCAGTACTTC.

This chain joins TRBV30 and TRBJ2-1, with 13 bases aligning to TRBD2. After removal of 5 bases from V and 8 bases from J, the junction contained 12 bases not matched to a gene. Per the germline V gene, CDR1 is GTSNPN and CDR2 is SVGIG (reference sequence). The CDR3 is made up of 16 amino acids. CDR3 sequence: CAWHTSGGGNWDEQFF. For the CDR3, the DNA is TGTGCCTGGCACACTAGCGGGGGGGGGAATTGGGATGAGCAGTTCTTC.

This sequence joins TRBV27 and TRBJ2-7, with D hard to call. Between the trimmed V and J ends, which lost 3 bases and 3 bases, there was a span of 9 bases. Per the germline V gene, CDR1 is MNHEY and CDR2 is SMNVEV (reference sequence). There are 13 residues in the CDR3. The CDR3 coding sequence is TGTGCCAGCAGTTTCGGGTTGGTCTACGAGCAGTACTTC. Its protein is CASSFGLVYEQYF.

This chain links TRBV11-3 with TRBJ2-2, with a tentative D call TRBD2 (5 bases). Trimming cost V 1 base and J 2 bases, with 8 bases left between them. This CDR3 is built from 15 residues. In germline, CDR1 is SGHNT, CDR2 YENEEA. CDR3 protein: CASSLGRGNTGELFF. DNA of the CDR3: TGTGCCAGCAGCTTAGGTCGGGGAAACACCGGGGAGCTGTTTTTT.

V and J are TRBV7-2 and TRBJ1-2; no clear D. CDR3 length: 17 amino acids. CDR1 SGHTA and CDR2 FQGNSA come from the germline V gene. Trimming left V 5 bases short and J 1 base short, with 20 bases between. CDR3 loop: CASSQTPIEINNYGYTF. The CDR3 DNA reads TGTGCCAGCAGCCAAACCCCCATAGAGATCAATAACTATGGCTACACCTTC.

The chain couples TRBV27 to TRBJ2-3, with TRBD2 matching 10 bases. The CDR3 totals 14 residues. V shed 5 bases, J shed 3 bases, and the junction held 2 bases outside the gene matches. Per germline, CDR1 MNHEY and CDR2 SMNVEV (reference sequence). CDR3 nucleotide sequence: TGTGCCAGCAGTCAGGGACTAGCGACAGATACGCAGTATTTT. Translated, it gives CASSQGLATDTQYF.

This chain joins TRBV19 and TRBJ1-3, with D tentatively TRBD1 (5 bases). The CDR3 spans 12 residues. Germline V gene lookup returns CDR1 LNHDA and CDR2 SQIVND (reference sequence). The V end was cut by 6 bases, the J end by 8 bases, with 11 bases between. CDR3 in DNA: TGTGCCAGTAGGGAAAGGGGTCACACCATATATTTT. Amino acid sequence: CASRERGHTIYF.

The rearrangement joins TRBV7-8 to TRBJ2-2, with D possibly matching TRBD1 (7 bases). This CDR3 contains 16 residues. The germline V and J ends were trimmed by 5 bases and 2 bases, with 15 bases remaining between them. Germline V gene data show CDR1 as SGHVS and CDR2 as FQNEAQ. The CDR3 sequence: CASSVNQGGNTGELFF. The CDR3 DNA follows: TGTGCCAGCAGCGTAAATCAGGGGGGAAACACCGGGGAGCTGTTTTTT.

In nucleotides, the CDR3 is TGTGCCAGCAGTTTTGTTGGCGGAGCCTACGAGCAGTACTTC. Encoded protein: CASSFVGGAYEQYF. The chain carries TRBV28 and TRBJ2-7; D gene uncertain. From germline, CDR1 is MDHEN and CDR2 SYDVKM. The length of the CDR3 is 14 residues. Trimming left V 3 bases short and J 2 bases short, with 11 bases between.

The chain carries TRBV5-6 and TRBJ1-2, with TRBD1 identical over 9 bases. The CDR3 runs 15 residues. Germline V gene sequence: CDR1 SGHDT, CDR2 YYEEEE. V lost 2 bases and J lost 2; bases outside the gene matches: 4. The DNA for the CDR3 is TGTGCCAGCAGCTTCCTGACAGGGGGGAACTATGGCTACACCTTC. Protein: CASSFLTGGNYGYTF.

This clone was picked up a small number of times. J is TRBJ2-7 and V is TRBV4-1; no reliable D call. The CDR3 spans 13 residues. V was cut by 1 base and J by 6 bases, with 10 bases left in between. The germline CDR1 and CDR2 sequences are MGHRA and YSYEKL. CDR3 protein: CASSQALPSEQYF. DNA of the CDR3: TGCGCCAGCAGCCAAGCCCTACCTTCCGAGCAGTACTTC.

This clone was recorded once. The chain couples TRBV28 to TRBJ1-5, with D tentatively TRBD1 (5 bases). The CDR3 length is 13 residues. The germline V gene encodes CDR1 MDHEN and CDR2 SYDVKM. The V and J ends lost 11 bases and 3 bases respectively, with 14 bases between them. DNA for the CDR3: TGTGCCGGGTCCGACAGCAACAATCAGCCCCAGCATTTT. Encoded protein: CAGSDSNNQPQHF. Variable domain in full (rest from reference TRBV28 and TRBJ1-5): DVKVTQSSRYLVKRTGEKVFLECVQDMDHENMFWYRQDPGLGLRLIYFSYDVKMKEKGDIPEGYSVSREKKERFSLILESASTNQTSMYLCAGSDSNNQPQHFGDGTRLSIL.

The chain has TRBV5-1 and TRBJ2-3; a weak D match, TRBD1 (5 bases). V lost 1 base to trimming and J lost 4 bases, with 13 bases between them. The V gene's germline CDR1 is SGHRS and CDR2 YFSETQ. The CDR3 contains 15 residues. CDR3 coding DNA: TGCGCCAGCAGCTTGAGACAGTCTGATCCAGATACGCAGTATTTT. Translated: CASSLRQSDPDTQYF.

The rearrangement uses TRBV4-1 and TRBJ2-1; 7 nucleotides agree with TRBD1. The V segment lost 4 bases and the J segment 6 bases; nucleotides outside the gene matches: 12. Germline lookup yields CDR1 MGHRA and CDR2 YSYEKL. CDR3 length: 16 amino acids. CDR3 nucleotides: TGCGCCAGCAGCCTCACTTGGATGACAGGGTCCAATGAGCAGTTCTTC. This translates into CASSLTWMTGSNEQFF.

This sequence joins TRBV11-2 and TRBJ2-2; no clear D gene. Deletions cut 1 base from V and 4 bases from J, with 4 bases between. The CDR3 spans 13 residues. The germline V gene encodes CDR1 SGHAT and CDR2 FQNNGV. CDR3 region: CASSLAGTGELFF. For the CDR3, the DNA is TGTGCCAGCAGCTTAGCGGGCACCGGGGAGCTGTTTTTT.